This T cell receptor (beta chain) came from a study of OX40 agonist ivuxolimab in advanced cancers. Notes on the study in general: The specificity for antigen of the expanded peripheral T cells was not determined. More expanded clones were seen, on average, in CD8+ T cells than in CD4+. Clonal expansion was seen in CD4+ and CD8+ blood T cells by week 6 at 0.1 to 3.0 mg/kg.

On this clone: What it binds is unknown.

Generated by immunoSEQ multiplex PCR, the TCRdb table keeps only in-frame clones and is missing some. The sample records about 52,000 clones, nearly 85% being singletons. V was trimmed by 2 bases and J by 3 bases, leaving 11 bases between them. CDR3 length: 15 residues. Germline lookup yields CDR1 LGHNA and CDR2 YSLEER. Source: CD4+ or CD8+ T cells sorted from blood, taken in a trial of the OX40 agonist ivuxolimab. The TCR was taken from an adult with an advanced solid tumor such as melanoma, head and neck, liver or kidney cancer. The chain couples TRBV4-3 to TRBJ1-5; tentatively, D is TRBD1 (5 bases). The CDR3, as DNA: TGCGCCAGCAGCCAACAATGGGGACCCAATCAGCCCCAGCATTTT. It specifies CASSQQWGPNQPQHF.